This entry concerns a single T cell receptor (beta chain). Its antigen is not known. This specimen comes from a study of cytomegalovirus exposure and HLA in healthy donors. Study observations and caveats: A link between a missense DCLRE1C variant and TCR beta V- and J-gene trimming emerged from a later analysis.

Germline V gene sequence: CDR1 GTSNPN, CDR2 SVGIG (reference sequence). The CDR3 length is 14 residues. V was clipped by 0 bases and J by 2 bases, with 11 bases between them. The PCR used 60 Vbeta and 13 Jbeta primers. Produced via immunoSEQ multiplex PCR; TCRdb's table is partial and in-frame only. The table lists 150,000 to 200,000 clones, 70% to 90% of them singletons. Sequencing was done on a sample of PBMCs. The clonotype was recovered from a young woman in good health and CMV-seropositive. The chain joins TRBV30 to TRBJ2-7; TRBD1 is a possible D gene (6 bases). CDR3 coding DNA: TGTGCCTGGAGTGTCCAGGGGTCTACCTACGAGCAGTACTTC. It encodes CAWSVQGSTYEQYF.